The following is a T cell receptor (beta chain) sequence with its context. V lost 2 bases, J lost 5 bases, and 10 bases stayed unmatched. From germline, CDR1 is MNHNY and CDR2 SVGAGI (reference sequence). The CDR3 sequence is 16 residues long. This sample is drawn from a study of blood T cell repertoires in COVID-19. Overall study context: Spain, Italy and the United States supplied samples that represented acute and convalescent COVID-19. The analysed material was cDNA or gDNA that came from T cells, B-cell-depleted T cells, or PBMCs.

How the authors handled the data: Nucleated cell number was recorded as an estimate derived from reference gene primer amplification. TCRdb's copy holds only in-frame clones and misses some; the assay was immunoSEQ multiplex PCR. V and J calls and clone size are those listed in that table; D and trimming were worked out from the DNA. The data hold tens of thousands of clones, with around 80% observed a single time. This chain links TRBV6-6 with TRBJ1-1; TRBD1 aligns across 8 bases. This TCR was sampled from an elderly woman with acute or convalescent COVID-19. The sample was peripheral blood. This chain's CDR3 is CASSYPRQGIVTEAFF. The CDR3 nucleotides read TGTGCCAGCAGTTACCCTAGACAGGGGATCGTGACTGAAGCTTTCTTT.